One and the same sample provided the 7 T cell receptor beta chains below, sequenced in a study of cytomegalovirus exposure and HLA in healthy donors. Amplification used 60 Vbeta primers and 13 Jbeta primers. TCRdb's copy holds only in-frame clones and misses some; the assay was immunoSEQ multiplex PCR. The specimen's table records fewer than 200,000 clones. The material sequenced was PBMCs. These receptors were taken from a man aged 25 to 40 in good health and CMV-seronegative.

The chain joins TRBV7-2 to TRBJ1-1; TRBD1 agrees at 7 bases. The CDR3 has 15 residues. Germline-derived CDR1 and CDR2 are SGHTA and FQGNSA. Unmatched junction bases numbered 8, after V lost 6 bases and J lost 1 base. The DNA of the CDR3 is TGTGCCAGCAGGTTTACCGGGACAGCGAACACTGAAGCTTTCTTT. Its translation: CASRFTGTANTEAFF.

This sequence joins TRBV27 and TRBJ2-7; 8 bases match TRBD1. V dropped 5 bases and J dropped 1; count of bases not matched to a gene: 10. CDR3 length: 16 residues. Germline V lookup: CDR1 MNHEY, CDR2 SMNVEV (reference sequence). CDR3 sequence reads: CASSPGQGRASYEQYF. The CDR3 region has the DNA TGTGCCAGCAGTCCCGGACAGGGAAGGGCTTCCTACGAGCAGTACTTC.

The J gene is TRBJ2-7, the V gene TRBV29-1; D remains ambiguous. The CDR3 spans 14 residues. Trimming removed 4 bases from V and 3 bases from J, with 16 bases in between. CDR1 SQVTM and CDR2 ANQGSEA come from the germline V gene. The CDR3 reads CSVVVTLSHYEQYF. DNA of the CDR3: TGCAGCGTTGTCGTGACACTCAGCCACTACGAGCAGTACTTC.

The CDR3 protein is CASSLGGGGSGYNEQFF. Here the CDR3 DNA reads TGTGCCAGCAGCTTGGGAGGTGGTGGGAGTGGCTACAATGAGCAGTTCTTC. V usage is TRBV7-3 and J usage is TRBJ2-1, with D perhaps TRBD2 (6 bases). The CDR3 spans 17 residues. Germline-derived CDR1 and CDR2 are SGHTA and FQGTGA. V was trimmed by 3 bases and J by 3 bases, leaving 18 bases between them.

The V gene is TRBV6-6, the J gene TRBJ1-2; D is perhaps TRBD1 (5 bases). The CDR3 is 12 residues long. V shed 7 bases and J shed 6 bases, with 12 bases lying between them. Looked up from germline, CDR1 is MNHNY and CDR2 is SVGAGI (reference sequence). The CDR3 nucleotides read TGTGCCAGCATTCGGGGGGGGAATGGCTACACCTTC. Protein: CASIRGGNGYTF.

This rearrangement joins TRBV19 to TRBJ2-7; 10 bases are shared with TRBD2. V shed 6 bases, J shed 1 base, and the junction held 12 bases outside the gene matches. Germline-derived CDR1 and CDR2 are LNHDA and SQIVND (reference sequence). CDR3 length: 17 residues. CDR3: CASRRVLAGASSYEQYF. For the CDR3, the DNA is TGTGCCAGTAGGAGGGTTCTAGCGGGGGCATCATCCTACGAGCAGTACTTC.

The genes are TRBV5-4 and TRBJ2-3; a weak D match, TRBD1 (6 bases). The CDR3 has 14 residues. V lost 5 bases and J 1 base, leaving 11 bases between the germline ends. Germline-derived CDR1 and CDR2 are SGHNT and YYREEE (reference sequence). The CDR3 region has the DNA TGTGCCAGCAGGCTACAGGGTGGCACAGATACGCAGTATTTT. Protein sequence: CASRLQGGTDTQYF.